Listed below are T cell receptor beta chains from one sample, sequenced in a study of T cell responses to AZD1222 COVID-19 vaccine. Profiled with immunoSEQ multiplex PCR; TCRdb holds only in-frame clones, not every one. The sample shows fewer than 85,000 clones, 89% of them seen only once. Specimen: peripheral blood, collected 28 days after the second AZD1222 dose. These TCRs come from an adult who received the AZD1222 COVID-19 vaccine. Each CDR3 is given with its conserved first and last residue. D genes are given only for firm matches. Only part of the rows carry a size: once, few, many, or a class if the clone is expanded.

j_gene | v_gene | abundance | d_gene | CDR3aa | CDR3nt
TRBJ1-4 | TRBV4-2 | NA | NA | CASSPGPTSNEKLFF | TGTGCCAGCAGCCCGGGACCGACTTCTAATGAAAAACTGTTTTTT
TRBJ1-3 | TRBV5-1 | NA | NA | CASSPGVGSGNTIYF | TGCGCCAGCAGCCCTGGGGTGGGCTCTGGAAACACCATATATTTT
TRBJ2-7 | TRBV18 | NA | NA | CASSPLDTLHEQYF | TGTGCCAGCTCACCCTTGGACACCCTCCACGAGCAGTACTTC
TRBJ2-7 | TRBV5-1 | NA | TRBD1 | CASSPDRVKYEQYF | TGCGCCAGCAGCCCGGACAGGGTTAAATACGAGCAGTACTTC
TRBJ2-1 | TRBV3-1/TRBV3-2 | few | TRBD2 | CASSQEGLAGDNEQFF | TGTGCCAGCAGCCAAGAAGGACTAGCTGGGGACAATGAGCAGTTCTTC
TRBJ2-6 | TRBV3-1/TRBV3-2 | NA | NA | CASSQEPGGTGANVLTF | TGTGCCAGCAGCCAAGAACCTGGGGGAACTGGGGCCAACGTCCTGACTTTC
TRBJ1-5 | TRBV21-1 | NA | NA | CASIWGGKDSYSNQPQHF | TGTGCCAGCATTTGGGGAGGGAAGGATTCTTATAGCAATCAGCCCCAGCATTTT
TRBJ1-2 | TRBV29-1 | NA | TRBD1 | CSVRGQGAFSGYTF | TGCAGCGTGCGAGGACAGGGGGCTTTCTCTGGCTACACCTTC
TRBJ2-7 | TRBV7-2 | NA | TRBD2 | CASSHPTRGTSGGYEQYF | TGTGCCAGCAGCCACCCAACCCGAGGGACTAGCGGGGGTTACGAGCAGTACTTC
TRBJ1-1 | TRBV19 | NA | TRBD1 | CASSIPGTGNTEAFF | TGTGCCAGTAGTATACCAGGGACAGGGAACACTGAAGCTTTCTTT
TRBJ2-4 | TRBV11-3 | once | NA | CASSPGGPVGIQYF | TGTGCCAGCAGCCCAGGCGGACCGGTTGGTATTCAGTACTTC
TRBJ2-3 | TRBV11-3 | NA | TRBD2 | CASSLDSGRRDTQYF | TGTGCCAGCAGCTTAGATAGCGGGAGAAGGGATACGCAGTATTTT
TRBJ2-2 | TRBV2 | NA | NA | CASSETGLRGGELFF | TGTGCCAGCAGTGAGACGGGACTCAGGGGTGGGGAGCTGTTTTTT
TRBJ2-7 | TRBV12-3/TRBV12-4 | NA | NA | CASLRSPSYEQYF | TGTGCCAGCCTGCGAAGCCCTTCCTACGAGCAGTACTTC
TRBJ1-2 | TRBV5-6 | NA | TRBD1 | CASSISGTGIYGYTF | TGTGCCAGCAGCATATCCGGGACAGGGATTTATGGCTACACCTTC
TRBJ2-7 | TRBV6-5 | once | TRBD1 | CASSHQGARDNEQYF | TGTGCCAGCAGTCATCAGGGGGCGCGGGACAACGAGCAGTACTTC
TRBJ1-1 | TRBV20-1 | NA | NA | CSASDSLNTEAFF | TGCAGTGCTAGTGACAGCCTGAACACTGAAGCTTTCTTT
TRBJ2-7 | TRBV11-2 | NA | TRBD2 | CASSGPGTRRSYEQYF | TGTGCCAGCAGCGGGCCCGGGACTAGAAGATCCTACGAGCAGTACTTC
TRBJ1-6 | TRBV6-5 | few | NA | CASRNYNSPLHF | TGTGCCAGCAGAAATTATAATTCACCCCTCCACTTT
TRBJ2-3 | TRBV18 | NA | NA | CASSPDLADTQYF | TGTGCCAGCTCACCAGATCTCGCGGATACGCAGTATTTT
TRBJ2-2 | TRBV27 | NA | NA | CASSLAGPGELFF | TGTGCCAGCAGTTTAGCTGGGCCGGGGGAGCTGTTTTTT
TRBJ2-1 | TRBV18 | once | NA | CASSPKGDFYNEQFF | TGTGCCAGCTCCCCGAAAGGAGATTTCTACAATGAGCAGTTCTTC
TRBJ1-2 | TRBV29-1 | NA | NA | CSVPTGPYGYTF | TGCAGCGTTCCCACCGGACCCTATGGCTACACCTTC
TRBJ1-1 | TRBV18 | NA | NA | CASSPKSGNTEAFF | TGTGCCAGCTCACCAAAATCAGGGAACACTGAAGCTTTCTTT
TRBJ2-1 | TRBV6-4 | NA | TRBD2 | CASSDAGLAAYNEQFF | TGTGCCAGCAGTGACGCGGGACTAGCGGCCTACAATGAGCAGTTCTTC
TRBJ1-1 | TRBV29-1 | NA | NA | CSVDPPRRGAEAFF | TGCAGCGTTGACCCGCCGAGGAGGGGCGCTGAAGCTTTCTTT
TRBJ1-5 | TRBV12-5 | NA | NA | CASGLVLAGSRQPQHF | TGTGCTAGTGGTTTGGTACTTGCAGGGTCACGTCAGCCCCAGCATTTT
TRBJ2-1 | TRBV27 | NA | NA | CASLRTPGSYNEQFF | TGTGCCAGCCTAAGGACACCCGGCTCCTACAATGAGCAGTTCTTC
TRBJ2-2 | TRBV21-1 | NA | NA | CASRGTVNTGELFF | TGTGCCAGCAGGGGGACGGTGAACACCGGGGAGCTGTTTTTT
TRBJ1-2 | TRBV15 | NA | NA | CATSRDPTIGGYGYTF | TGTGCCACCAGCAGAGATCCCACGATTGGGGGGTATGGCTACACCTTC
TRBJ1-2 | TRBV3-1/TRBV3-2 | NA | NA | CASRTSRGGYTF | TGTGCCAGCAGGACATCCAGAGGTGGCTACACCTTC
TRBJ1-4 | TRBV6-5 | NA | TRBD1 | CASSRDREEKLFF | TGTGCCAGCAGCCGGGACAGGGAGGAAAAACTGTTTTTT
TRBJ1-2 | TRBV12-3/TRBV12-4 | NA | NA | CASSLGTNYGYTF | TGTGCCAGCAGTTTAGGGACTAACTATGGCTACACCTTC
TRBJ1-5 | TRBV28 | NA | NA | CASSRQTPGNQPQHF | TGTGCCAGCAGCCGACAGACACCTGGCAATCAGCCCCAGCATTTT
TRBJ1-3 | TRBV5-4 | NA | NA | CASSVPGDGNTIYF | TGTGCCAGCAGCGTCCCTGGTGACGGAAACACCATATATTTT
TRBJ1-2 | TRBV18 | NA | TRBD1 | CASSQRTGTDYGYTF | TGTGCCAGCTCACAGAGGACAGGGACTGACTATGGCTACACCTTC
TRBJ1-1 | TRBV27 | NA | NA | CASIQGPGAAFF | TGTGCCAGCATCCAGGGGCCGGGGGCCGCTTTCTTT
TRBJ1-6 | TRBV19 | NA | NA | CASSVGGGSSPLHF | TGTGCCAGTAGTGTGGGCGGCGGGAGTTCACCCCTCCACTTT
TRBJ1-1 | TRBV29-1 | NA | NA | CSVQGGTEAFF | TGCAGCGTCCAGGGAGGCACTGAAGCTTTCTTT
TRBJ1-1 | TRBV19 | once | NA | CASSIRPGAEGTEAFF | TGTGCCAGTAGTATCCGCCCGGGGGCAGAGGGCACTGAAGCTTTCTTT
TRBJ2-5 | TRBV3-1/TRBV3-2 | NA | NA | CASSQLGPQETQYF | TGTGCCAGCAGCCAACTGGGACCCCAAGAGACCCAGTACTTC
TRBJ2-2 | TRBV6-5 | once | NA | CASRRTGELFF | TGTGCCAGCAGGAGAACCGGGGAGCTGTTTTTT
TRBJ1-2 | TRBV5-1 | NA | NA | CASSQGGLGGYTF | TGCGCCAGCAGCCAAGGGGGTCTCGGTGGCTACACCTTC
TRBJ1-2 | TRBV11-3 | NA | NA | CASSFHRLTNYGYTF | TGTGCCAGCAGCTTCCACAGGCTTACTAACTATGGCTACACCTTC
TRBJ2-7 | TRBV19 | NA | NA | CASSTSGQSYEQYF | TGTGCCAGTAGTACCTCCGGACAGTCCTACGAGCAGTACTTC